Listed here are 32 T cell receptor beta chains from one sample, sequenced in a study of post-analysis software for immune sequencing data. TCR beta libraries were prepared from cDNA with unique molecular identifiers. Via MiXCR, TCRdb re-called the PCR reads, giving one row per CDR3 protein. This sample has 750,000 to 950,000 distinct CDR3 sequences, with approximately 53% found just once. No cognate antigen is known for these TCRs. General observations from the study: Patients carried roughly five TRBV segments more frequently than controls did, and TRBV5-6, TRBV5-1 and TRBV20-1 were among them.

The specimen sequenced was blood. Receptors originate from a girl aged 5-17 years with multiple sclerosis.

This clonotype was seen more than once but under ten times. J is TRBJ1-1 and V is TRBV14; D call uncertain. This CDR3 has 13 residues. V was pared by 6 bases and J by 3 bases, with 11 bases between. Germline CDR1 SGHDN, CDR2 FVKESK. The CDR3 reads CASRDVHHTEAFF. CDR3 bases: TGTGCCAGCAGGGACGTACACCACACTGAAGCTTTCTTT.

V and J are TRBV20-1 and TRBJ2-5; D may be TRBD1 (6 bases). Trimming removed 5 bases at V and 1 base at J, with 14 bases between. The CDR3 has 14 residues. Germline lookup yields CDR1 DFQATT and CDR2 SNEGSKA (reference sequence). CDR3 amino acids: CSAGVGQIQETQYF. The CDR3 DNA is TGCAGTGCTGGAGTCGGACAGATCCAAGAGACCCAGTACTTC.

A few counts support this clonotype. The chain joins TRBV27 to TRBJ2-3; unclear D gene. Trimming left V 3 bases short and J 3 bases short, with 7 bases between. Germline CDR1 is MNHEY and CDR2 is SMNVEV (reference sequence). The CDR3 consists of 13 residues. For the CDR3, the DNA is TGTGCCAGCAGTTTGTTAAAGACAGATACGCAGTATTTT. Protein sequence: CASSLLKTDTQYF.

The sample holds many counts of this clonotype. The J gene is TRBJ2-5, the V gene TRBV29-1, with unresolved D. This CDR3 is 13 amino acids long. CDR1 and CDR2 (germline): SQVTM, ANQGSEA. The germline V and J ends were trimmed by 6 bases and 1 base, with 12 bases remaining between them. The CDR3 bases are TGCAGCGTAATGGGTGGTGTCCAAGAGACCCAGTACTTC. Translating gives CSVMGGVQETQYF. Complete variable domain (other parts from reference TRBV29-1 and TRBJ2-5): SAVISQKPSRDICQRGTSLTIQCQVDSQVTMMFWYRQQPGQSLTLIATANQGSEATYESGFVIDKFPISRPNLTFSTLTVSNMSPEDSSIYLCSVMGGVQETQYFGPGTRLLVL.

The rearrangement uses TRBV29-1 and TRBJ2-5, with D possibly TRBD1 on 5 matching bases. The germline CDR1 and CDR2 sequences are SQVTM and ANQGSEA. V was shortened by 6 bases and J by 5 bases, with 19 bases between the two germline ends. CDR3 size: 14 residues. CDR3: CSVHRSSLWETQYF. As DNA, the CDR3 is TGCAGCGTACACAGGTCTTCTCTTTGGGAGACCCAGTACTTC.

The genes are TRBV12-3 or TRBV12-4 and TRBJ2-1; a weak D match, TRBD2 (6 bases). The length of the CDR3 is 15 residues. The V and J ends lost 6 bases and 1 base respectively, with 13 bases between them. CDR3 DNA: TGTGCCAGCAGCTATTGGGCGGGGTCCTACAATGAGCAGTTCTTC. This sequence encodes CASSYWAGSYNEQFF.

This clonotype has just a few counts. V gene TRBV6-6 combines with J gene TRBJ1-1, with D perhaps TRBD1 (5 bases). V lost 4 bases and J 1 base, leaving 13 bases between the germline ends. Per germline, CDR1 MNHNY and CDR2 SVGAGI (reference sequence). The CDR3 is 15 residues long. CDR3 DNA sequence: TGTGCCAGCAGTTTTGGGGGAGTGGGGAACACTGAAGCTTTCTTT. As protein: CASSFGGVGNTEAFF.

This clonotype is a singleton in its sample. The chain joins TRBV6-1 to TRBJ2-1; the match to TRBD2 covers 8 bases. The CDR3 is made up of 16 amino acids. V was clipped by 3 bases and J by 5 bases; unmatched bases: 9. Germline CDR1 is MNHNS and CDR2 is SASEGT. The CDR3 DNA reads TGTGCCAGCAGTGAGATCCGGGGGGGCCGGGACAATGAGCAGTTCTTC. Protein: CASSEIRGGRDNEQFF.

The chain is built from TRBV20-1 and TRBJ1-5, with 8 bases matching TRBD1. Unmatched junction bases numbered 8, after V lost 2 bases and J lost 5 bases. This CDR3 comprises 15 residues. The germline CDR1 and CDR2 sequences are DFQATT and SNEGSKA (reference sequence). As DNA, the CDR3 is TGCAGTGCTAGAAAGGCAGGGGGCGGGGATCAGCCCCAGCATTTT. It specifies CSARKAGGGDQPQHF.

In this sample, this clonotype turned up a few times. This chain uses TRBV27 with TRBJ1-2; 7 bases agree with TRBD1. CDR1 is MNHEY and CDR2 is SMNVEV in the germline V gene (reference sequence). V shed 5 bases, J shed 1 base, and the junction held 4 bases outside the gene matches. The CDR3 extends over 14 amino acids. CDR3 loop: CASSATGVNYGYTF. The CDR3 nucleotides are TGTGCCAGCAGTGCTACAGGGGTTAACTATGGCTACACCTTC.

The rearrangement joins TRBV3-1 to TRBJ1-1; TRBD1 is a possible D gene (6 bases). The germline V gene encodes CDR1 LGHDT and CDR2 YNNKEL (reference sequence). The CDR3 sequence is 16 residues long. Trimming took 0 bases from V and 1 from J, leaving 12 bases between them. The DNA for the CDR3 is TGTGCCAGCAGCCAAGAACCGACAGGACCGAACACTGAAGCTTTCTTT. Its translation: CASSQEPTGPNTEAFF.

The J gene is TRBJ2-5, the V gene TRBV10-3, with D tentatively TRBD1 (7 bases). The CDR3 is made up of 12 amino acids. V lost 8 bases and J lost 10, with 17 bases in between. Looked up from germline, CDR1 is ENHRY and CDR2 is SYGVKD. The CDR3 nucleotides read TGTGCCATCGGGGGGACAGCCCGTGACCAGTACTTC. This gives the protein CAIGGTARDQYF.

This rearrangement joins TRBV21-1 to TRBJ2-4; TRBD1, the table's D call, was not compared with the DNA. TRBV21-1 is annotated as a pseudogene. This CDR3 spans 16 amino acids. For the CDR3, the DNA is TGTGCCAGCAGCAAGGCGGGGGGTAAAGGCAAAAACATTCAGTACTTC. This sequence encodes CASSKAGGKGKNIQYF.

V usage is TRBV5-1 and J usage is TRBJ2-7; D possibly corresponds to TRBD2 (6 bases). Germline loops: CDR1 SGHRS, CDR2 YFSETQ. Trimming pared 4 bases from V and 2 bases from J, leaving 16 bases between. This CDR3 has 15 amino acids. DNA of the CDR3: TGCGCCAGCAGCCCCGGAGGGACTGGACCCTACGAGCAGTACTTC. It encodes CASSPGGTGPYEQYF. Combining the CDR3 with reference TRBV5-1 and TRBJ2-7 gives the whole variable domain KAGVTQTPRYLIKTRGQQVTLSCSPISGHRSVSWYQQTPGQGLQFLFEYFSETQRNKGNFPGRFSGRQFSNSRSEMNVSTLELGDSALYLCASSPGGTGPYEQYFGPGTRLTVT.

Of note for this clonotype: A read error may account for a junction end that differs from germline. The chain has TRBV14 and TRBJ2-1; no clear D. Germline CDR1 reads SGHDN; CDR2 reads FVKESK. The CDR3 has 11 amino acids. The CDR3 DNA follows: TGTGCCAGCAGCCCCTCCAATCAGCAGTTCTTC. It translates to CASSPSNQQFF.

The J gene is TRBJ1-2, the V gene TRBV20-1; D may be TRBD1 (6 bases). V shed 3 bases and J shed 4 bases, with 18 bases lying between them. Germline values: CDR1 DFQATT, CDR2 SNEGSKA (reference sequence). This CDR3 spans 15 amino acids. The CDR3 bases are TGCAGTGCTAGCCTAAAAAGTACAGGGATCTATGGCTACACCTTC. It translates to CSASLKSTGIYGYTF.

Here the CDR3 reads CSAREGTSQETQYF. CDR3 DNA sequence: TGCAGTGCTCGTGAGGGGACGTCTCAAGAGACCCAGTACTTC. The rearrangement joins TRBV20-1 to TRBJ2-5; D is tentatively TRBD1 or TRBD2 (5 bases each). Trimming cost V 5 bases and J 2 bases, with 15 bases left between them. This CDR3 region has 14 residues. Germline V lookup: CDR1 DFQATT, CDR2 SNEGSKA (reference sequence).

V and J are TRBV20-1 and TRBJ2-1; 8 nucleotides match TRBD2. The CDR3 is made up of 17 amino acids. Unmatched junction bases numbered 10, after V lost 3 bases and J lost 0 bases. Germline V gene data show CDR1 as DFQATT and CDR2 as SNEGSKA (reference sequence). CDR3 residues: CSASPGLAVSSYNEQFF. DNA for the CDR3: TGCAGTGCTAGTCCCGGACTAGCCGTCAGCTCCTACAATGAGCAGTTCTTC.

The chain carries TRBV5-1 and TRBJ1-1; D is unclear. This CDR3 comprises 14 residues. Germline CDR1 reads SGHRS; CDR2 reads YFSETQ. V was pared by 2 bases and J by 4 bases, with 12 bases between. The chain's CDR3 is CASSFRLGGTEAFF. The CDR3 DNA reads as TGCGCCAGCAGCTTTCGACTGGGCGGCACTGAAGCTTTCTTT.

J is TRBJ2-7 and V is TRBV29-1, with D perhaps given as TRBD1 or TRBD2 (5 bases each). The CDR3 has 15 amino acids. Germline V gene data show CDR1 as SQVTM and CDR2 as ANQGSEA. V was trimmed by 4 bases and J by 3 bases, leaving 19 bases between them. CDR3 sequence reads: CSVGRGLGVGYEQYF. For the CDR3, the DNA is TGCAGCGTTGGAAGGGGATTGGGGGTGGGCTACGAGCAGTACTTC.

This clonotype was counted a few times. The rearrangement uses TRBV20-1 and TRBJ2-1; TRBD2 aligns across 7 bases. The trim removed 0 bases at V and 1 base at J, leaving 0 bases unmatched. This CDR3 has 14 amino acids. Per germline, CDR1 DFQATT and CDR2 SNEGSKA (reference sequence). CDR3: CSAREGGSYNEQFF. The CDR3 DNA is TGCAGTGCTAGAGAGGGGGGGTCCTACAATGAGCAGTTCTTC.

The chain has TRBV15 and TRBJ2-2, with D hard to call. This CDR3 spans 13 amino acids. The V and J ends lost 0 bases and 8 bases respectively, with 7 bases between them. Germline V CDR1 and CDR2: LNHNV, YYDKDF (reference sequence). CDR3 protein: CATSRDIKGELFF. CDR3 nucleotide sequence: TGTGCCACCAGCAGAGATATAAAAGGGGAGCTGTTTTTT.

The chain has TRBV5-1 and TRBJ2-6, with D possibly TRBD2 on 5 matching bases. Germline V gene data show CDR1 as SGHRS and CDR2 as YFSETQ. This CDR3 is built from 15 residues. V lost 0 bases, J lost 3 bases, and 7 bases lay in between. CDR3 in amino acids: CASSLVRVGANVLTF. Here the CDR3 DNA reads TGCGCCAGCAGCTTGGTGAGGGTTGGGGCCAACGTCCTGACTTTC. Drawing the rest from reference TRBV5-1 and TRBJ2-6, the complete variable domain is KAGVTQTPRYLIKTRGQQVTLSCSPISGHRSVSWYQQTPGQGLQFLFEYFSETQRNKGNFPGRFSGRQFSNSRSEMNVSTLELGDSALYLCASSLVRVGANVLTFGAGSRLTVL.

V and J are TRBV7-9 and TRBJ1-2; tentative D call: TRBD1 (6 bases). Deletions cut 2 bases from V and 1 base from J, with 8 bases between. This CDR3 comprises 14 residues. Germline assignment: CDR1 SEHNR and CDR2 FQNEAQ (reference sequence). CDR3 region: CASSLNRDNYGYTF. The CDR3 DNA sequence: TGTGCCAGCAGCTTAAACAGGGATAACTATGGCTACACCTTC.

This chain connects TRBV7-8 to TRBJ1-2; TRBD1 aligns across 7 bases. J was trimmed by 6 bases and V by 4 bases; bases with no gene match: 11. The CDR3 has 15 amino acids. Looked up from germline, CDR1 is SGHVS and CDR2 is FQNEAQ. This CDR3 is CASSSAQRGPDGYTF. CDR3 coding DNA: TGTGCCAGCAGCTCAGCCCAAAGGGGGCCCGATGGCTACACCTTC.

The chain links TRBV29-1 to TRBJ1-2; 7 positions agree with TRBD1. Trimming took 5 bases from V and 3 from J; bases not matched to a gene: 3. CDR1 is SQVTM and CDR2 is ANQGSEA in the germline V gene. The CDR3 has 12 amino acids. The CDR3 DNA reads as TGCAGCGTTACAACAGGGGACTATGGCTACACCTTC. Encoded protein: CSVTTGDYGYTF.

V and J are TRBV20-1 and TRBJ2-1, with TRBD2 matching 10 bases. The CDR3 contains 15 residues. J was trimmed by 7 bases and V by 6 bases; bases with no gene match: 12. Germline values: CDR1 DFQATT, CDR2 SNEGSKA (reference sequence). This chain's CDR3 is CSALRAGGPRNEQFF. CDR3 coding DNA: TGCAGTGCCCTCCGAGCGGGAGGGCCACGGAATGAGCAGTTCTTC.

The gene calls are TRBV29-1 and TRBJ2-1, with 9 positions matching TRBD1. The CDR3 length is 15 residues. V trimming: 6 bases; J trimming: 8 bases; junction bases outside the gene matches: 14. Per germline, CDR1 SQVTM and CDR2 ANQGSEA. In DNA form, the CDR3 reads TGCAGCGTGCGTTACCGGGACAGGGTTTTTGATGAGCAGTTCTTC. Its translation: CSVRYRDRVFDEQFF.

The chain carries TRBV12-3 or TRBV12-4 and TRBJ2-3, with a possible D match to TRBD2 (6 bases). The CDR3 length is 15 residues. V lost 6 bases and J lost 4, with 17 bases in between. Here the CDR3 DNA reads TGTGCCAGCAGAAGACTAGGAGTTAGCGCAGATACGCAGTATTTT. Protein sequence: CASRRLGVSADTQYF.

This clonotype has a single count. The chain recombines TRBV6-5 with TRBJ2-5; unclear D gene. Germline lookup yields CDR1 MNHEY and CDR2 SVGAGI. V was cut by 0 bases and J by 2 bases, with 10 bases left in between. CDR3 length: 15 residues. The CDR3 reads CASSYSVSQQETQYF. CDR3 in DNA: TGTGCCAGCAGTTACTCGGTCTCACAGCAAGAGACCCAGTACTTC.

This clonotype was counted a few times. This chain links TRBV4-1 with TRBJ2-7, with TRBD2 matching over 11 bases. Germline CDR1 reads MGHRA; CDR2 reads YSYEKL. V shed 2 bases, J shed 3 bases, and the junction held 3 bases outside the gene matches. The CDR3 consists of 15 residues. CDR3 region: CASSQPGLAGYEQYF. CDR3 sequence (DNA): TGCGCCAGCAGCCAACCCGGACTAGCGGGCTACGAGCAGTACTTC.

For the CDR3, the DNA is TGTGCCAGCAACGTACTACCGGGACAGGGGTTCAATGAGCAGTTCTTC. This gives the protein CASNVLPGQGFNEQFF. V gene TRBV6-5 combines with J gene TRBJ2-1; 10 bases match TRBD1. The V and J ends lost 7 bases and 6 bases, in that order; junction bases with no gene match: 12. Looked up from germline, CDR1 is MNHEY and CDR2 is SVGAGI. This CDR3 spans 16 amino acids.